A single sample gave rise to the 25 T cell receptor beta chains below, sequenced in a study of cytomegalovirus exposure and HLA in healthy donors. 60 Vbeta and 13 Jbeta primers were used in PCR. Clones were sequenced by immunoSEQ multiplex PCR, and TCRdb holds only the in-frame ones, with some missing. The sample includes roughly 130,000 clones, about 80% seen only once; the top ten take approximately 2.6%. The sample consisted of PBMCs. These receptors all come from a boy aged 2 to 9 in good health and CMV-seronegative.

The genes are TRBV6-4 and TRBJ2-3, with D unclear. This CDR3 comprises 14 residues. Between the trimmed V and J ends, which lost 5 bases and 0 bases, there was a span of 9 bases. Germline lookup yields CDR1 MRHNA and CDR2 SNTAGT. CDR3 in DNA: TGTGCCAGCAGTCTGACTGCTAGCACAGATACGCAGTATTTT. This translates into CASSLTASTDTQYF.

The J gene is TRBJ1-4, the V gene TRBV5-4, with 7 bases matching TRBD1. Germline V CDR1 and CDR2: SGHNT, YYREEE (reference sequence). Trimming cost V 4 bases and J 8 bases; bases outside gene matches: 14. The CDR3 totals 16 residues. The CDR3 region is CASSRYNSRGAEKLFF. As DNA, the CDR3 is TGTGCCAGCAGCCGCTACAACTCCAGGGGGGCCGAAAAACTGTTTTTT.

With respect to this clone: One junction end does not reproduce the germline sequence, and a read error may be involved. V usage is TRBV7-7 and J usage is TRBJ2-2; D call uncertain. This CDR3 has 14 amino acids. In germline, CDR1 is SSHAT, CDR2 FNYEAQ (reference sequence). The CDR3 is CASSLGENTGELFF. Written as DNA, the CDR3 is TGTGCTAGCAGCTTAGGAGAGAACACCGGGGAGCTGTTTTTT.

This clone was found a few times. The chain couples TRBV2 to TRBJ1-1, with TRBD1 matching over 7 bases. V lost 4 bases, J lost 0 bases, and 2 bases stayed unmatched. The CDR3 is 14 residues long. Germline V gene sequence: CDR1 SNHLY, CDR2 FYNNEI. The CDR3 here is CASSGDSLNTEAFF. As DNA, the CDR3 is TGTGCCAGCAGTGGGGACAGCTTGAACACTGAAGCTTTCTTT.

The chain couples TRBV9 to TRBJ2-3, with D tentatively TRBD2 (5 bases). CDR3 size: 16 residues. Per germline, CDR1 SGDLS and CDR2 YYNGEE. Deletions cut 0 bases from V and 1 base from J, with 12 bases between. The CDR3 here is CASSVATGYGTDTQYF. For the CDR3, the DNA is TGTGCCAGCAGCGTAGCTACGGGGTACGGCACAGATACGCAGTATTTT.

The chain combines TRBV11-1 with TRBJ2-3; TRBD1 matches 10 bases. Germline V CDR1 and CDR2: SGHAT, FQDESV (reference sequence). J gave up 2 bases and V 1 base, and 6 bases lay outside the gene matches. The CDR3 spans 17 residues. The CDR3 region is CASSLGTGGTYTDTQYF. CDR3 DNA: TGTGCCAGCAGCTTAGGGACAGGGGGAACGTACACAGATACGCAGTATTTT.

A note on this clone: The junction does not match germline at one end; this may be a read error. CDR3 protein: CAISVLGQGIDEQYF. The CDR3 DNA follows: TGTGCCATCAGTGTATTGGGACAGGGGATCGACGAGCAGTACTTC. The chain joins TRBV6-1 to TRBJ2-7, with TRBD1 matching 10 bases. CDR1 and CDR2 (germline): MNHNS, SASEGT. The CDR3 runs to 15 residues.

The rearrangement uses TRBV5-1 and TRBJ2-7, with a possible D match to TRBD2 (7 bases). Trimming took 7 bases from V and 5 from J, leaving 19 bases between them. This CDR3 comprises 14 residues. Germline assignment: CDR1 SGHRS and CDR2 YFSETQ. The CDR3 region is CASAREGVNDEQYV. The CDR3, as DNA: TGCGCCAGCGCTAGGGAGGGGGTAAACGACGAGCAGTACGTC.

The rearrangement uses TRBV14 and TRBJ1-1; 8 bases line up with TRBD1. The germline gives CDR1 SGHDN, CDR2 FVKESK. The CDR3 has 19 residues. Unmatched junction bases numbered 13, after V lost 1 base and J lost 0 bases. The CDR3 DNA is TGTGCCAGCAGCCAAGGGCTGGGGACAGGCTCTCTTATGAACACTGAAGCTTTCTTT. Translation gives CASSQGLGTGSLMNTEAFF.

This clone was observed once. CDR3 bases: TGTGCCAGCAGCCTACCGGGGGTAGGCTATGGCTACACCTTC. Translating it yields CASSLPGVGYGYTF. The chain combines TRBV9 with TRBJ1-2; D is perhaps TRBD1 (5 bases). Germline V CDR1 and CDR2: SGDLS, YYNGEE. The CDR3 contains 14 residues. The V end was cut by 4 bases, the J end by 4 bases, with 14 bases between.

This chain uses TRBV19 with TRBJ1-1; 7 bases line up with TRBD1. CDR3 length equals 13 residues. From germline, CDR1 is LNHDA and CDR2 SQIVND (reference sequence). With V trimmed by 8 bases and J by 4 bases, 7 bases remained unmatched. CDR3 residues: CASWSKGATEAFF. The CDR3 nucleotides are TGTGCCAGTTGGTCCAAGGGGGCCACTGAAGCTTTCTTT.

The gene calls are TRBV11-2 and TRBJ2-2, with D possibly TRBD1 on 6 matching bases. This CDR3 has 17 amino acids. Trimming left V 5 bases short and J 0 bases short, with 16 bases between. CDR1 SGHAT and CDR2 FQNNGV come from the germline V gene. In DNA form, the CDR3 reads TGTGCCAGCAGCCCCATCAGGGGCGGACCGAACACCGGGGAGCTGTTTTTT. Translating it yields CASSPIRGGPNTGELFF.

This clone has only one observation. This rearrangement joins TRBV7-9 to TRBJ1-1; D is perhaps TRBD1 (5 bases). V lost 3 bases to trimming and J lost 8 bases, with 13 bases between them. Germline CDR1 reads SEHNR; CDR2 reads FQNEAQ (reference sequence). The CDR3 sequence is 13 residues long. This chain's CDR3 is CASSLTWGEEAFF. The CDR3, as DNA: TGTGCCAGCAGCTTGACGTGGGGGGAAGAAGCTTTCTTT.

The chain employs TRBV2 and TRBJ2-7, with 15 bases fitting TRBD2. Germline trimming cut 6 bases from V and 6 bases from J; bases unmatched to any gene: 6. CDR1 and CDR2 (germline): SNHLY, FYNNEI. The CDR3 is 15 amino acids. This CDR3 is CASRTSGLAGGEQYV. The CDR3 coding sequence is TGTGCCAGCAGAACTTCGGGACTAGCGGGAGGCGAGCAGTACGTC.

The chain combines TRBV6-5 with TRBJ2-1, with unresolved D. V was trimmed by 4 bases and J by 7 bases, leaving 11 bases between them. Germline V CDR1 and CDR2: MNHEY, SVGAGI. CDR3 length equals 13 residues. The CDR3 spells CASSLTSSNEQFF. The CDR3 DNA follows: TGTGCCAGCAGTTTGACTTCCAGTAATGAGCAGTTCTTC.

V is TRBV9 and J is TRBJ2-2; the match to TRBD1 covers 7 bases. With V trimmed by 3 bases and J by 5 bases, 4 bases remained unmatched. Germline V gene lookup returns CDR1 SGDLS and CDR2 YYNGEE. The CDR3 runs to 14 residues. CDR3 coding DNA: TGTGCCAGCAGCGCCGGGACAGTTACCGGGGAGCTGTTTTTT. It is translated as CASSAGTVTGELFF.

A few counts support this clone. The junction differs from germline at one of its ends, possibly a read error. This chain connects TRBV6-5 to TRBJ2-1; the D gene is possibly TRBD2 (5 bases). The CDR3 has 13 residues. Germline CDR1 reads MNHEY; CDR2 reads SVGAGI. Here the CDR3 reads CAISEGAVNEQFF. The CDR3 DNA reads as TGTGCCATCAGTGAGGGCGCGGTGAATGAGCAGTTCTTC.

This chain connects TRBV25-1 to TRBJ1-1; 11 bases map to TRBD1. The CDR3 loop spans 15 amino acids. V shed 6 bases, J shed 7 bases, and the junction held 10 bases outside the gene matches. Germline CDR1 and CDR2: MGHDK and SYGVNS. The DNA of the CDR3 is TGTGCCAGCAGAGACCCCGGGACAGGGGGTGGTGAAGCTTTCTTT. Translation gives CASRDPGTGGGEAFF.

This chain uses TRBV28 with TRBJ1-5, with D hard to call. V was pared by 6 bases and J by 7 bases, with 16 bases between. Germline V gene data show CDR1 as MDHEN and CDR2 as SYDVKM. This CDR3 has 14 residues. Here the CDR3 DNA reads TGTGCCAGCAGCCCTCAAACAGTGACCCAGCCCCAGCATTTT. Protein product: CASSPQTVTQPQHF.

In DNA form, the CDR3 reads TGCGCCAGCAGCTGGGACAGCGTTAACACTGAAGCTTTCTTT. Translating gives CASSWDSVNTEAFF. V gene TRBV5-1 combines with J gene TRBJ1-1; 7 nucleotides match TRBD1. This CDR3 has 14 residues. Trimming removed 3 bases from V and 2 bases from J; junction bases left unmatched: 4. CDR1 and CDR2 (germline): SGHRS, YFSETQ.

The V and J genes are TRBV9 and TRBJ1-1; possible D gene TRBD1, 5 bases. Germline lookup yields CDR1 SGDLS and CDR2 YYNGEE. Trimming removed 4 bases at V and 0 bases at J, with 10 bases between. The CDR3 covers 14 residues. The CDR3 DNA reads TGTGCCAGCAGCTCCGGACACTTGAACACTGAAGCTTTCTTT. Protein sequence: CASSSGHLNTEAFF.

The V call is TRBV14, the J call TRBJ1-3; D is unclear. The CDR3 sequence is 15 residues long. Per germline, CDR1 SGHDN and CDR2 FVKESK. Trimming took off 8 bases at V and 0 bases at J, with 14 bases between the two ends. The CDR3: CASRDLDGSGNTIYF. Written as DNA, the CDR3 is TGTGCCAGCCGCGACCTAGACGGCTCTGGAAACACCATATATTTT.

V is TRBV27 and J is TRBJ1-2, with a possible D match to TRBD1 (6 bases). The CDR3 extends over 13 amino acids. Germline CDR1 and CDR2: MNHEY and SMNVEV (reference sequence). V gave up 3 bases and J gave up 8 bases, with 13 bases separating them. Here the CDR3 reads CASSFLGGEGYTF. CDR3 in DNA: TGTGCCAGCAGTTTTTTAGGGGGAGAAGGCTACACCTTC.

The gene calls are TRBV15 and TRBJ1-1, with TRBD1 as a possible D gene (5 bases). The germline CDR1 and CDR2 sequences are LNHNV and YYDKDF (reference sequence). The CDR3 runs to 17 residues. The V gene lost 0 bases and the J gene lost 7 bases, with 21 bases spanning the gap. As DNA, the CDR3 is TGTGCCACCAGCAGAGATACCTTACGCAGTCCAGGGTTTGAAGCTTTCTTT. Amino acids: CATSRDTLRSPGFEAFF.

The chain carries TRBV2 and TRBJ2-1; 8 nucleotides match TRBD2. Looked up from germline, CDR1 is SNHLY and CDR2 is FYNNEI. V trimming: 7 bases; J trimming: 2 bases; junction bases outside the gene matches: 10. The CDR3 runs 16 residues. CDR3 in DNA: TGTGCCAGCACCCACCCCGGAGCGGGGGCCTACAATGAGCAGTTCTTC. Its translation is CASTHPGAGAYNEQFF.